Listed here are 7 T cell receptor beta chains from one sample, sequenced in a study of T cells after yellow fever vaccination. TCRdb used MiXCR to reprocess the 5' RACE reads, holding one entry per CDR3 protein. The sample has some 240,000 distinct CDR3 sequences; 3.2% are singletons. The starting material was CD4+ T cells sorted from PBMCs, obtained 10 days after the yellow fever booster vaccination. These receptor sequences come from a man between 18 and 35 years old who received the YFV17D yellow fever vaccine.

The V gene is TRBV19, the J gene TRBJ2-6; D might be TRBD2 (7 bases). CDR1 is LNHDA and CDR2 is SQIVND in the germline V gene (reference sequence). This CDR3 is built from 16 residues. V lost 4 bases to trimming and J lost 4 bases, with 14 bases between them. The chain's CDR3 is CASSTRGAGGANVLTF. In DNA, the CDR3 is TGTGCCAGTAGTACACGGGGGGCAGGGGGGGCCAACGTCCTGACTTTC.

In this sample, this clonotype turned up a few times. The chain employs TRBV3-1 and TRBJ2-3; TRBD2 is a possible D gene (5 bases). With 0 bases removed from V and 4 bases from J, the gap between germline ends came to 8 bases. Germline CDR1 and CDR2: LGHDT and YNNKEL (reference sequence). The CDR3 loop spans 14 amino acids. The CDR3 is CASSQDKRADTQYF. The CDR3 coding sequence is TGTGCCAGCAGCCAAGATAAGAGGGCAGATACGCAGTATTTT.

This clonotype has ten or more counts. The genes are TRBV7-9 and TRBJ2-7; TRBD2 might be the D (5 bases). The V and J ends lost 2 bases and 7 bases respectively, with 9 bases between them. CDR1 and CDR2 (germline): SEHNR, FQNEAQ (reference sequence). This CDR3 region has 12 residues. For the CDR3, the DNA is TGTGCCAGCAGCTTATCAACTAGGGAGCAGTACTTC. Translating it yields CASSLSTREQYF.

The rearrangement links TRBV18 to TRBJ1-6; no firm D call. The germline V gene has CDR1 KGHSH and CDR2 LQKENI. There are 13 residues in the CDR3. The V and J ends lost 1 base and 9 bases respectively, with 7 bases between them. The CDR3 is CASSPQGLSPLHF. In DNA, the CDR3 is TGTGCCAGCTCACCACAGGGCCTTTCACCCCTCCACTTT.

This clonotype was seen ten or more times. V gene TRBV10-3 combines with J gene TRBJ2-7; 10 nucleotides line up with TRBD1. CDR1 and CDR2 (germline): ENHRY, SYGVKD. With 6 bases clipped from V and 4 bases from J, the junction kept 3 bases outside the gene matches. The CDR3 spans 13 residues. CDR3 nucleotide sequence: TGTGCCATCAGCCCGGGACAGGGGTACGAGCAGTACGTC. Protein product: CAISPGQGYEQYV.

The chain couples TRBV5-4 to TRBJ2-1, with D perhaps matching TRBD1 or TRBD2 (5 bases each). V lost 4 bases and J 5 bases, leaving 10 bases between the germline ends. This CDR3 region has 13 residues. Germline CDR1 SGHNT, CDR2 YYREEE (reference sequence). The CDR3: CASSIRDHNEQFF. CDR3 sequence (DNA): TGTGCCAGCAGCATACGGGACCACAATGAGCAGTTCTTC.

The chain carries TRBV5-1 and TRBJ1-1; D call uncertain. The CDR3 is 13 residues long. Per germline, CDR1 SGHRS and CDR2 YFSETQ. V lost 4 bases and J lost 1, with 8 bases in between. As DNA, the CDR3 is TGCGCCAGCAGCGGGAACGAGAACACTGAAGCTTTCTTT. The encoded protein is CASSGNENTEAFF.